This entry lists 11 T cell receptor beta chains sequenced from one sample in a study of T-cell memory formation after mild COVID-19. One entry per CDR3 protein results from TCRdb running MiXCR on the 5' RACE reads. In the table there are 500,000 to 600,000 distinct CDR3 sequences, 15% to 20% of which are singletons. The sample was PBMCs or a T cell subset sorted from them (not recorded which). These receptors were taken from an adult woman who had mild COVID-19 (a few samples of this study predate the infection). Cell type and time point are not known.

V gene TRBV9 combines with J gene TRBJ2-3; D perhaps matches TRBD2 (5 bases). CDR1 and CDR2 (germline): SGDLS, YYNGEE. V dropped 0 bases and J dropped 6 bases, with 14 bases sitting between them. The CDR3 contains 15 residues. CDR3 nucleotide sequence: TGTGCCAGCAGCGTAGCCCACCTCGGCGGGGATACGCAGTATTTT. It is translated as CASSVAHLGGDTQYF.

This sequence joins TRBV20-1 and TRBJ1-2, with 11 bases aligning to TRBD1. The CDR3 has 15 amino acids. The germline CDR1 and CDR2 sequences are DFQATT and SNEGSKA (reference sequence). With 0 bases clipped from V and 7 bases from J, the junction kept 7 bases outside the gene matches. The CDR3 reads CSARDRDRGNPGYTF. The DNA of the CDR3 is TGCAGTGCTAGAGATCGGGACAGGGGGAACCCTGGCTACACCTTC.

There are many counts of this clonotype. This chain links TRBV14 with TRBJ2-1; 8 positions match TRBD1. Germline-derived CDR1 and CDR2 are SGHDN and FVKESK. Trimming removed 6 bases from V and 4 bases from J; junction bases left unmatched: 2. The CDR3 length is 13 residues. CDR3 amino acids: CASSRQGYNEQFF. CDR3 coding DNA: TGTGCCAGCAGTCGACAGGGGTACAATGAGCAGTTCTTC.

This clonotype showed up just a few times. The CDR3 region is CASSPLDSHTDTQYF. The CDR3 nucleotides are TGTGCCAGCTCACCACTGGACAGCCACACAGATACGCAGTATTTT. This sequence joins TRBV18 and TRBJ2-3; TRBD1 is a possible D gene (6 bases). The germline V gene encodes CDR1 KGHSH and CDR2 LQKENI. Trimming stripped 1 base from V and 2 bases from J, with 10 bases between. CDR3 length: 15 residues.

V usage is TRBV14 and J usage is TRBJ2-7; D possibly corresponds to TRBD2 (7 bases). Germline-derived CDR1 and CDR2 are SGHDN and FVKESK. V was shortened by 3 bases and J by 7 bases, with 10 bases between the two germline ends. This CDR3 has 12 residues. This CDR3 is CASSQGGREQYF. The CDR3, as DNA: TGTGCCAGCAGCCAGGGGGGGCGGGAGCAGTACTTC.

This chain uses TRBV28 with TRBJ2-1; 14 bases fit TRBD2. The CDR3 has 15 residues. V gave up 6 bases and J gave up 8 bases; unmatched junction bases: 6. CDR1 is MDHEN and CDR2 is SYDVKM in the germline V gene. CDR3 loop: CASREGLAGGYEQFF. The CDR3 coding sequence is TGTGCCAGCAGGGAAGGACTAGCGGGAGGTTATGAGCAGTTCTTC.

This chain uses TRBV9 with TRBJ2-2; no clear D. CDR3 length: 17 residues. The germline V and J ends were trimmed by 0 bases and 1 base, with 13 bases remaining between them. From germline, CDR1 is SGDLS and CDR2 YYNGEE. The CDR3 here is CASSVAPASENTGELFF. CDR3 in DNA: TGTGCCAGCAGCGTAGCTCCCGCCAGCGAGAACACCGGGGAGCTGTTTTTT.

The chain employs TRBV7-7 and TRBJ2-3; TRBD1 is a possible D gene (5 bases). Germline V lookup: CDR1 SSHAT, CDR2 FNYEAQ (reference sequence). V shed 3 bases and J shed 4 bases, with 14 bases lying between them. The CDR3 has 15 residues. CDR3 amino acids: CASSLGQGTSDTQYF. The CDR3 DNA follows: TGTGCCAGCAGCTTGGGCCAGGGAACATCAGATACGCAGTATTTT.

CDR3 in DNA: TGTGCCACCAGCTTCTCGGGAGGAGGGAAAAATGAGCAGTTCTTC. It yields the protein CATSFSGGGKNEQFF. The chain employs TRBV15 and TRBJ2-1; 7 bases are a match to TRBD2. The CDR3 is made up of 15 amino acids. V lost 5 bases and J lost 7; bases outside the gene matches: 11. Germline V lookup: CDR1 LNHNV, CDR2 YYDKDF (reference sequence).

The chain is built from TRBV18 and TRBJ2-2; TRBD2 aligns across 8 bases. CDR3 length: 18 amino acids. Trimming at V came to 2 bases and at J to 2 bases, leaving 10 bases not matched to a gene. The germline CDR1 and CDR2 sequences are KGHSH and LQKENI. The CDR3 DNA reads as TGTGCCAGCTCACCATCTAGTCCCAGCGGGAGAAACACCGGGGAGCTGTTTTTT. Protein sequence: CASSPSSPSGRNTGELFF. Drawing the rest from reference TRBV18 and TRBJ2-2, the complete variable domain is NAGVMQNPRHLVRRRGQEARLRCSPMKGHSHVYWYRQLPEEGLKFMVYLQKENIIDESGMPKERFSAEFPKEGPSILRIQQVVRGDSAAYFCASSPSSPSGRNTGELFFGEGSRLTVL.

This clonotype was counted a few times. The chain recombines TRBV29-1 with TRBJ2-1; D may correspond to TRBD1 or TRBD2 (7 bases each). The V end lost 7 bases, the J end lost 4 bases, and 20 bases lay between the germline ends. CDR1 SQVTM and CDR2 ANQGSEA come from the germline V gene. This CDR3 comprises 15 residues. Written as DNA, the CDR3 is TGCAGCGGTCAGGGGGGGGTATACGAATACAATGAGCAGTTCTTC. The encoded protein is CSGQGGVYEYNEQFF.